The source of this T cell receptor (beta chain) is a study of somatic mutations in cytotoxic T cells in rheumatoid arthritis. Points from the study as a whole: CD8+ clonality increased with age in rheumatoid arthritis patients but not in healthy controls. The slight TRBV07 underrepresentation in rheumatoid arthritis patients received no adjustment for multiple comparisons. The authors did not know the antigen targets of the expanded CD8+ clones.

Only in-frame clones appear in the TCRdb table, and some are missing; sequencing was by immunoSEQ multiplex PCR. The sample has tens of thousands of clones; more than 80% are singletons. This CDR3 contains 16 residues. V gave up 0 bases and J gave up 5 bases, with 14 bases separating them. Germline values: CDR1 SGHDT, CDR2 YYEEEE. Once isolated by positive magnetic bead selection, the CD4+ and CD8+ cells had their purity checked by flow cytometry. A word on this clone: Its antigen is not identified.

The source of this sequence is an adult with rheumatoid arthritis. V is TRBV5-6 and J is TRBJ2-2, with unresolved D. Sequencing used CD8+ T cells sorted from blood. CDR3 coding DNA: TGTGCCAGCAGCTTGGGAGGAACGGGCTGGACCGGGGAGCTGTTTTTT. Translation gives CASSLGGTGWTGELFF.